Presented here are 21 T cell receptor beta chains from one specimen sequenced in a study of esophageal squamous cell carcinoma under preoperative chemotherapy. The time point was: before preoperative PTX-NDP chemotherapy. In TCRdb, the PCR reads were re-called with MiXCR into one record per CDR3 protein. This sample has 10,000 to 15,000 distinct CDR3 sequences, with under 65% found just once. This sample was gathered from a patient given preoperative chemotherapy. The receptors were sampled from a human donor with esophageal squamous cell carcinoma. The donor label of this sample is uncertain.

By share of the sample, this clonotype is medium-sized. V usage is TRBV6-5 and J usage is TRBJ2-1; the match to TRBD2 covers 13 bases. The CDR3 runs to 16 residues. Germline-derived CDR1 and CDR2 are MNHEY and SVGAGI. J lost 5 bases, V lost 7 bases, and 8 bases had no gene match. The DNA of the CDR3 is TGTGCCAGCATCCCCGGGACTAGCGGGATAAACAATGAGCAGTTCTTC. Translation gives CASIPGTSGINNEQFF.

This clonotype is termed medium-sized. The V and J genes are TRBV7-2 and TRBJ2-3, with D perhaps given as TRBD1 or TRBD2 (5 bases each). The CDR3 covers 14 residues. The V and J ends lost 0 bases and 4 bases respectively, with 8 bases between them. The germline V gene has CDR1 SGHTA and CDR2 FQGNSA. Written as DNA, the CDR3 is TGTGCCAGCAGCTTAGCGGGGGTGGCAGATACGCAGTATTTT. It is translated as CASSLAGVADTQYF.

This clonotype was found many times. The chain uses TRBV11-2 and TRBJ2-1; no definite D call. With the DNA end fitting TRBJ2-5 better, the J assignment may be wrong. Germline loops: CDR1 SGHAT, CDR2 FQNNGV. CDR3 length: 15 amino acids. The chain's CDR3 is CASSYEDRSHVAQYF. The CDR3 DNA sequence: TGTGCCAGCAGCTACGAGGACCGGTCCCACGTGGCCCAGTACTTC.

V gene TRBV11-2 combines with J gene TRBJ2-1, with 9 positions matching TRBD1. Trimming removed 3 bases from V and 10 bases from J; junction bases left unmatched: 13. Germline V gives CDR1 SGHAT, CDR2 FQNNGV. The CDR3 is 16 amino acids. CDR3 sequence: CASSFRSGTGTYEQFF. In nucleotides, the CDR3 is TGTGCCAGCAGCTTTCGTTCCGGGACAGGGACCTACGAGCAGTTCTTC.

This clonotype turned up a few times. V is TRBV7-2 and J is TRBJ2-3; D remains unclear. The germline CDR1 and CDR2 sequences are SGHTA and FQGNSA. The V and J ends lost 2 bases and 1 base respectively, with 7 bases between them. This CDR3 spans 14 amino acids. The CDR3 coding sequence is TGTGCCAGCAGCTTAAGGAGAGGCACAGATACGCAGTATTTT. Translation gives CASSLRRGTDTQYF.

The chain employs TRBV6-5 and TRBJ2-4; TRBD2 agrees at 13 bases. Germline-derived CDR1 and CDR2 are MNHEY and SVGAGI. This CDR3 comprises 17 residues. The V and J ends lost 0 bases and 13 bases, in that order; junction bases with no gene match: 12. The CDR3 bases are TGTGCCAGCAGTTACTCGAGACTAGCGGGGGGTGGGGATGAGCAGTACTTC. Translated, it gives CASSYSRLAGGGDEQYF.

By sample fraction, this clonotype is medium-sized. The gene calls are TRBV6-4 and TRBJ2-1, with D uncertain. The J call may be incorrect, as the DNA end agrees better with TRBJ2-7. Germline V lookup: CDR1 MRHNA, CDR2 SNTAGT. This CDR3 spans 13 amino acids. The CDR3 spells CASSESSEDEQYF. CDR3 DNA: TGTGCCAGCAGTGAAAGTAGTGAGGATGAGCAGTACTTC.

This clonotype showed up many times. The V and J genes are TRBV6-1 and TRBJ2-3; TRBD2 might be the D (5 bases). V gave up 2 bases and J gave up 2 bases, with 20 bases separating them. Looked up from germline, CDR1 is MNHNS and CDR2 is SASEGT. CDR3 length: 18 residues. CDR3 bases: TGTGCCAGCAGTGAAAGTAGCCAACTAGAGTTTTTCACAGATACGCAGTATTTT. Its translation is CASSESSQLEFFTDTQYF.

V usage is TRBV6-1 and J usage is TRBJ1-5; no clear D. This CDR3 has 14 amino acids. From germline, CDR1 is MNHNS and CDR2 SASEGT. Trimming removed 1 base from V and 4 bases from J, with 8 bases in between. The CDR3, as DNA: TGTGCCAGCAGTGAAGGGACGGGTAATCAGCCCCAGCATTTT. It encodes CASSEGTGNQPQHF.

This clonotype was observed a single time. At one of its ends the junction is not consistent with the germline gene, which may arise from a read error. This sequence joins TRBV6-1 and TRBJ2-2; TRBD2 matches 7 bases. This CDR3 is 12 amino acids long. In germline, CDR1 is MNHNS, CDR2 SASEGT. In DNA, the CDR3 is TGTGCCGGCAGTGCCAACAGCGGGGAGCTGTTCTTT. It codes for CAGSANSGELFF.

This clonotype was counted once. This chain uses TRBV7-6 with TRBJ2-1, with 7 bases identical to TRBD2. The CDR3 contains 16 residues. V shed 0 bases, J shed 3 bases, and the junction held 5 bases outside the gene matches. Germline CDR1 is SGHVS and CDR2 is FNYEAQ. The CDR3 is CASSLAASGHYNEQFF. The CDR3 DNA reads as TGTGCCAGCAGCTTAGCCGCTAGCGGCCACTACAATGAGCAGTTCTTC.

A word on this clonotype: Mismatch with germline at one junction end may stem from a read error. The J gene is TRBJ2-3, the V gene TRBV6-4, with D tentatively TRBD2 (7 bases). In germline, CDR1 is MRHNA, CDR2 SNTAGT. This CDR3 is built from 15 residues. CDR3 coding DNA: TGTGCCGGGGGGGACGCGGGCGGGGGCACAGAGACGCAGTACTTT. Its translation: CAGGDAGGGTETQYF.

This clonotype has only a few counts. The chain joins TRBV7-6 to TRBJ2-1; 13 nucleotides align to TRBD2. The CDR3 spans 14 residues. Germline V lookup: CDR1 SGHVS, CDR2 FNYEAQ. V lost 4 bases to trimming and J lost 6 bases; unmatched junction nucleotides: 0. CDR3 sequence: CASSWTSGSNEQFF. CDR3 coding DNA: TGTGCCAGCAGCTGGACTAGCGGGAGCAATGAGCAGTTCTTC.

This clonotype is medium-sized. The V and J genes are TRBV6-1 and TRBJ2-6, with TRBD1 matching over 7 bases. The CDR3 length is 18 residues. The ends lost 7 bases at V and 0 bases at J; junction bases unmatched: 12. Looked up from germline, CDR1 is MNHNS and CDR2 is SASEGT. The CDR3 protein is CASKTRDREISGANVLTF. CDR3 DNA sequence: TGTGCCAGCAAGACCCGGGACAGAGAAATCTCTGGGGCCAACGTCCTGACTTTC.

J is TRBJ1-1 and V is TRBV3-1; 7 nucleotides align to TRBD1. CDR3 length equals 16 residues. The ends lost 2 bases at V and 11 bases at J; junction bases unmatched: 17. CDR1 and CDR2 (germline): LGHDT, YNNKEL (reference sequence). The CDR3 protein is CASSQLSRQGNRRAFF. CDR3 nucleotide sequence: TGTGCCAGCAGCCAACTTTCGAGACAGGGTAATAGAAGGGCTTTCTTT.

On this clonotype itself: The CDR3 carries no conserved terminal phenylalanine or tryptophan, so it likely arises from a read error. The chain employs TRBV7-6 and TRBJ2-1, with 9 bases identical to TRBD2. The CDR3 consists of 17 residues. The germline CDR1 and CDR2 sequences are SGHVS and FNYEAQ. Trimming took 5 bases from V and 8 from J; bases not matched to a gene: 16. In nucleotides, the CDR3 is TGTGCCAGCAGCCAAGTACTAAGCGCGGGAGGGCCTGATGAGCAGTTCTTA. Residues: CASSQVLSAGGPDEQFL.

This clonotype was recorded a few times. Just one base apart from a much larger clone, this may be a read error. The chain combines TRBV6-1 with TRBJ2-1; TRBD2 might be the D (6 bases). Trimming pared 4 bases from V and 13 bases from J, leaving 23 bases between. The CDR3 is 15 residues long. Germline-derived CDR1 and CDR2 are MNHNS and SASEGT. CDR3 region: CASSVGGIIGETQFF. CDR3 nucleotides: TGTGCCAGCAGTGTGGGCGGGATAATAGGGGAGACCCAGTTCTTC.

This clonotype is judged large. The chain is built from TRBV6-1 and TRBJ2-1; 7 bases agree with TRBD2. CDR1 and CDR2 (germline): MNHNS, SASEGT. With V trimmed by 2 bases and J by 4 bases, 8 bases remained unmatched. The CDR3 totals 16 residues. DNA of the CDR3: TGTGCCAGCAGTGAATCTTCGGGGGGACTATACAATGAGCAGTTCTTC. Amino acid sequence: CASSESSGGLYNEQFF.

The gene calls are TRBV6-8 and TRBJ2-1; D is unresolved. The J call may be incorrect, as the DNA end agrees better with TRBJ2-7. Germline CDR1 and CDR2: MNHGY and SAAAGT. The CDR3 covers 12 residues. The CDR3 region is CAGVTDQDTQYF. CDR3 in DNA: TGTGCCGGGGTCACAGACCAAGATACGCAGTACTTC.

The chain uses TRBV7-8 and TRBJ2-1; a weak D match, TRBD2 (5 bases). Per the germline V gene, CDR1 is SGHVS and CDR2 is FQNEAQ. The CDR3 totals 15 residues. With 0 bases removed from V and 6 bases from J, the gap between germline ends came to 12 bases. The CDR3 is CASSLAPGRANEQFF. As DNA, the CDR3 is TGTGCCAGCAGCTTAGCTCCGGGAAGGGCCAATGAGCAGTTCTTC.

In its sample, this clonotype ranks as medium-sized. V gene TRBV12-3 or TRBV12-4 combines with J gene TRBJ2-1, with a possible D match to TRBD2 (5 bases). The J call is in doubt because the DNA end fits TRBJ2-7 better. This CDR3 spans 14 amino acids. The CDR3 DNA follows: TGTGCCAGCAGTTTATTGGGAGTACTGAACGAGCAGTACTTC. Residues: CASSLLGVLNEQYF.